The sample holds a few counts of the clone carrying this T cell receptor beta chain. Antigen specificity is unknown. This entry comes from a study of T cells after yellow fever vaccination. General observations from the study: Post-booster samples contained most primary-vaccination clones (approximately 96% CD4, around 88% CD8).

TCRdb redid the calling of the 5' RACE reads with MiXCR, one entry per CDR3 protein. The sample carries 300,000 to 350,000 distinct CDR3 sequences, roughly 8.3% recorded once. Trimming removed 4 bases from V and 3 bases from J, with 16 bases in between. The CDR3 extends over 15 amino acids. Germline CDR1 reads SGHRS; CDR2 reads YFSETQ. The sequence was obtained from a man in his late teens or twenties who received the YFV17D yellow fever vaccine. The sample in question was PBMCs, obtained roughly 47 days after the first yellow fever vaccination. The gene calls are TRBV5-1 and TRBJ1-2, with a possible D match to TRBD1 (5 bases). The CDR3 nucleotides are TGCGCCAGCAGCCTGGATTCACAGGCCCACTATGGCTACACCTTC. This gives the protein CASSLDSQAHYGYTF. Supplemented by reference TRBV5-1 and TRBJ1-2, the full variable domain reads KAGVTQTPRYLIKTRGQQVTLSCSPISGHRSVSWYQQTPGQGLQFLFEYFSETQRNKGNFPGRFSGRQFSNSRSEMNVSTLELGDSALYLCASSLDSQAHYGYTFGSGTRLTVV.